The rows below give T cell receptor beta chains drawn from one sample of a study of CD8 T cells in Susac syndrome. TCRdb itself ran the immunoSEQ multiplex PCR reads through MiXCR, one entry per CDR3 protein. The repertoire consists of roughly 150,000 distinct CDR3 sequences, with 90% to 95% occurring once and the leading ten covering about 0.073%. What was sequenced was CD4+ T cells from PBMCs. These receptor sequences come from a human donor in good health. Both conserved end residues are part of each CDR3. The order of the fields is V gene, clone size, J gene, D gene, CDR3 DNA, CDR3 protein. The D gene is left open where the match is weak. A clone size is listed for some rows: how often the clone was seen (once, few, many), or a class if it is expanded.

TRBV10-3	NA	TRBJ1-2	NA	TGTGCCATCAGTGAGTCTGAGGCAGGGAAGTCTAACTATGGCTACACCTTC	CAISESEAGKSNYGYTF
TRBV7-2	NA	TRBJ2-5	NA	TGTGCCAGCAGCTCGTCATCCCCTGAGACCCAGTACTTC	CASSSSSPETQYF
TRBV7-9	NA	TRBJ2-2	NA	TGTGCCAGCAGCTTAAGTCCGGGAAGGAGCACCGGGGAGCTGTTTTTT	CASSLSPGRSTGELFF
TRBV3-1	NA	TRBJ1-1	NA	TGTGCCAGCAGCCAACGGGGGATGAACACTGAAGCTTTCTTT	CASSQRGMNTEAFF
TRBV24-1	NA	TRBJ1-2	TRBD1	TGTGCCACCAGTGACTGGGACAGGGATTATGGCTACACCTTC	CATSDWDRDYGYTF
TRBV6-5	NA	TRBJ1-1	NA	TGTGCCAGCAGCATAAGGGACTCAAAGGGAGCTTTCTTT	CASSIRDSKGAFF
TRBV29-1	NA	TRBJ2-3	TRBD2	TGCAGCGTTGAGGCGGGAGGGGTGACAGATACGCAGTATTTT	CSVEAGGVTDTQYF
TRBV27	once	TRBJ2-7	NA	TGTGCCAGCAGTGCCACAGGGTTCAGCTCCTACGAGCAGTACTTC	CASSATGFSSYEQYF
TRBV5-1	NA	TRBJ2-7	NA	TGCGCCAGCAGCGAAGTAGGGCAGGGCGGCGAGCAGTACTTC	CASSEVGQGGEQYF
TRBV24-1	NA	TRBJ2-2	TRBD1	TGTGCCACCAGTGAACCGGGACAGGGGGCTAACGGGGAGCTGTTTTTT	CATSEPGQGANGELFF
TRBV7-2	NA	TRBJ2-3	NA	TGTGCCAGCAGCTCCCCCGGACAATCCACAGATACGCAGTATTTT	CASSSPGQSTDTQYF
TRBV20-1	NA	TRBJ2-1	TRBD2	TGCAGTGCTAGAGTGGCGGGAGGGTCACTCGGATACAATGAGCAGTTCTTC	CSARVAGGSLGYNEQFF
TRBV30	NA	TRBJ1-5	NA	TGTGCCTGGAGTATACCTGGGAATAGCAATCAGCCCCAGCATTTT	CAWSIPGNSNQPQHF
TRBV7-9	NA	TRBJ2-5	NA	TGTGCCAGCAGCTTAGGCACTACCGCCCTTCGGACCCAGTACTTC	CASSLGTTALRTQYF
TRBV5-1	NA	TRBJ2-5	NA	TGCGCCAGCAGCTTCGATGGCGATCAAGAGACCCAGTACTTC	CASSFDGDQETQYF
TRBV27	NA	TRBJ1-2	TRBD1	TGTGCCAGCAGGGCCGGACAGGGAAGTGGCTACACCTTC	CASRAGQGSGYTF
TRBV2	once	TRBJ1-1	NA	TGTGCCAGCATGAGGACAGTTACTTACACTGAAGCTTTCTTT	CASMRTVTYTEAFF
TRBV11-1	NA	TRBJ2-3	NA	TGTGCCAGCAGCTCTCAGGCGCCAGATACGCAGTATTTT	CASSSQAPDTQYF
TRBV5-1	NA	TRBJ2-2	TRBD2	TGCGCCAGCACGGTTCGGGGACTAGCGGCCACCGGGGAGCTGTTTTTT	CASTVRGLAATGELFF
TRBV20-1	NA	TRBJ1-3	TRBD1	TGCAGCCTACAGGGGACTGGAAACACCATATATTTT	CSLQGTGNTIYF
TRBV12-3/TRBV12-4	NA	TRBJ2-7	NA	TGTGCCAGCAGTTATTCACAGGGAAATTACGAGCAGTACTTC	CASSYSQGNYEQYF
TRBV5-8	once	TRBJ2-1	TRBD2	TGTGCCAGCAGCCCGATGACTAGCGCCTACTCCTACAATGAGCAGTTCTTC	CASSPMTSAYSYNEQFF
TRBV4-1	NA	TRBJ1-1	NA	TGCGCCAGCAGCCAGGAATCAACAGGGAGACGTCAAGCCGGAGCTTTCTTT	CASSQESTGRRQAGAFF
TRBV5-1	once	TRBJ2-2	NA	TGCGCCAGCAGCTTCCAGGGACACACCGGGGAGCTGTTTTTT	CASSFQGHTGELFF
TRBV4-1	NA	TRBJ2-5	NA	TGCGCCAGCAGCCAAGATCTCAATCCTGGGACCCAGTACTTC	CASSQDLNPGTQYF
TRBV28	NA	TRBJ1-4	NA	TGTGCCAGCAGTCCGGGACCGGTGAATGAAAAACTGTTTTTT	CASSPGPVNEKLFF
TRBV28	NA	TRBJ1-6	TRBD1	TGTGCCAGCAATCAACAGGGGGCAAGTTCACCCCTCCACTTT	CASNQQGASSPLHF
TRBV19	NA	TRBJ2-3	NA	TGTGCCAGTAATTCTCTACAGGGAGATACGCAGTATTTT	CASNSLQGDTQYF
TRBV20-1	NA	TRBJ1-1	NA	TGCAGTGCTCGAGTCGGGCGGACTGAAGCTTTCTTT	CSARVGRTEAFF
TRBV20-1	few	TRBJ1-6	TRBD1	TGCAGTGCTGGGACAGGGGAGTCACCCCTCCACTTT	CSAGTGESPLHF
TRBV11-2	NA	TRBJ1-1	NA	TGTGCCAGCAGCCTCCGCGGGTGGGGGGACATGAACACTGAAGCTTTCTTT	CASSLRGWGDMNTEAFF
TRBV12-3/TRBV12-4	NA	TRBJ2-1	NA	TGTGCCAGCAGTCCAGGGGGGAGCGGTTACAATGAGCAGTTCTTC	CASSPGGSGYNEQFF
TRBV7-2	NA	TRBJ2-4	NA	TGTGCCAGCAGCTTGGCGGGGAAAAACATTCAGTACTTC	CASSLAGKNIQYF
TRBV5-1	NA	TRBJ1-2	NA	TGCGCCAGCAGCTTGATTGGGATCTATGGCTACACCTTC	CASSLIGIYGYTF
TRBV30	NA	TRBJ1-5	TRBD1	TGTGCCTGGAGTATGAAGACAGGGGTTAGCAATCAGCCCCAGCATTTT	CAWSMKTGVSNQPQHF
TRBV5-6	few	TRBJ2-4	NA	TGTGCCAGCAGCTTGTATGAGACAGCCTACATAGCCAAAAACATTCAGTACTTC	CASSLYETAYIAKNIQYF
TRBV7-3	NA	TRBJ1-4	NA	TGTGCCAGCAGCCAGGACGGGAGGATTGAAAAACTGTTTTTT	CASSQDGRIEKLFF
TRBV7-8	NA	TRBJ2-3	NA	TGTGCCAGCAGCTTTTCTGTCTGGGATACGCAGTATTTT	CASSFSVWDTQYF
TRBV5-1	NA	TRBJ1-1	NA	TGCGCCAGCAGCTTGGACACATTGAACACTGAAGCTTTCTTT	CASSLDTLNTEAFF
TRBV7-2	NA	TRBJ2-1	NA	TGTGCCAGCAGCTTAGGCCAGGGGTTGGCCAATGAGCAGTTCTTC	CASSLGQGLANEQFF
TRBV11-2	once	TRBJ2-2	TRBD1	TGTGCCAGCAGCTTAGTTCAGGGGGCGATCGGGGAGCTGTTTTTT	CASSLVQGAIGELFF
TRBV4-1	NA	TRBJ2-7	NA	TGCGCCAGCAGCCCTAATGACGTTCTCTACGAGCAGTACTTC	CASSPNDVLYEQYF
TRBV7-9	NA	TRBJ2-7	TRBD1	TGTGCCAGCAGCTTACAACAGGGGGCTTACGAGCAGTACTTC	CASSLQQGAYEQYF
TRBV24-1	NA	TRBJ1-5	NA	TGTGCCACCAGTGATGGGACGGCCAATCAGCCCCAGCATTTT	CATSDGTANQPQHF
TRBV7-9	once	TRBJ2-7	NA	TGTGCCAGCAGCTTAGAAGGCAGAACCTACGAGCAGTACTTC	CASSLEGRTYEQYF
TRBV14	NA	TRBJ1-3	NA	TGTGCCAGCAGCCAAGAATGGAGGGGAACTGGAAACACCATATATTTT	CASSQEWRGTGNTIYF